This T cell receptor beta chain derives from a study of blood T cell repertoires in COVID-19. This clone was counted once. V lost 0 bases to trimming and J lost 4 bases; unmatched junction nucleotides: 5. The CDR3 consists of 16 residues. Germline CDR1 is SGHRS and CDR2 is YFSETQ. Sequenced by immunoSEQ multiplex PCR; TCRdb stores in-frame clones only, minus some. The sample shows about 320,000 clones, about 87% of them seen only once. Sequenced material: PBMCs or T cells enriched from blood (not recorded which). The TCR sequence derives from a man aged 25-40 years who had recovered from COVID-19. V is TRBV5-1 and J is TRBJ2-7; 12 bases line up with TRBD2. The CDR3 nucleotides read TGCGCCAGCAGCTTGGGGCTAGCGGGGGGGCCTTACGAGCAGTACTTC. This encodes CASSLGLAGGPYEQYF.